The 22 T cell receptor beta chains given below trace back to one sample, sequenced in a study of T cell responses to AZD1222 COVID-19 vaccine. Profiling relied on immunoSEQ multiplex PCR, and the TCRdb table lists in-frame clones only, not all of them. The sample has about 69,000 clones; around 78% are singletons. Material: peripheral blood, obtained 28 days after the second AZD1222 dose. The receptors stem from an adult who received the AZD1222 COVID-19 vaccine.

The J gene is TRBJ1-5, the V gene TRBV30; D remains unclear. Trimming took 2 bases from V and 8 from J, leaving 10 bases between them. The germline V gene encodes CDR1 GTSNPN and CDR2 SVGIG (reference sequence). The CDR3 consists of 12 residues. The CDR3 loop reads CAWSLDRKPQHF. Written as DNA, the CDR3 is TGTGCCTGGAGTCTAGACCGTAAGCCCCAGCATTTT.

The rearrangement joins TRBV6-5 to TRBJ1-6; 7 nucleotides align to TRBD1. CDR3 length: 15 amino acids. The trim removed 1 base at V and 8 bases at J, leaving 5 bases unmatched. Germline CDR1 is MNHEY and CDR2 is SVGAGI. The CDR3 DNA sequence: TGTGCCAGCAGTTACTTTACAGGGGATGATTCACCCCTCCACTTT. Its translation: CASSYFTGDDSPLHF.

About this clone: One junction end disagrees with the germline gene, perhaps due to a read error. J is TRBJ1-3 and V is TRBV5-1; no reliable D call. Germline V gives CDR1 SGHRS, CDR2 YFSETQ. This CDR3 region has 13 residues. The CDR3 DNA is TGCGCCAGCAGCTTGACGGATGGAGACACCATATATTTT. This gives the protein CASSLTDGDTIYF.

V and J are TRBV27 and TRBJ1-6, with D uncertain. Germline V gene sequence: CDR1 MNHEY, CDR2 SMNVEV (reference sequence). The CDR3 runs to 13 residues. The V end lost 1 base, the J end lost 6 bases, and 4 bases lay between the germline ends. The CDR3 here is CASSLYPNSPLHF. The CDR3 nucleotides read TGTGCCAGCAGTTTATATCCTAATTCACCCCTCCACTTT.

The rearrangement uses TRBV7-9 and TRBJ1-1, with D possibly matching TRBD1 (5 bases). V was trimmed by 2 bases and J by 0 bases, leaving 10 bases between them. CDR3 size: 15 residues. Germline CDR1 reads SEHNR; CDR2 reads FQNEAQ (reference sequence). The CDR3 sequence: CASSLLRGVNTEAFF. CDR3 nucleotides: TGTGCCAGCAGCTTACTTCGGGGGGTGAACACTGAAGCTTTCTTT.

The chain links TRBV3-1 (or the pseudogene TRBV3-2) to TRBJ1-2; 7 bases are shared with TRBD1. The V gene end was trimmed by 10 bases and the J gene end by 3 bases; junction bases not matched to a gene: 11. This CDR3 has 14 amino acids. Germline CDR1 is LGHDT and CDR2 is YNNKEL (reference sequence). The CDR3 nucleotides read TGTGCCACCAACTCAGGAGGGGGCTACTATGGCTACACCTTC. It specifies CATNSGGGYYGYTF.

This chain connects TRBV3-1 (or the pseudogene TRBV3-2) to TRBJ1-3; D not resolved. The V gene's germline CDR1 is LGHDT and CDR2 YNNKEL (reference sequence). V lost 11 bases to trimming and J lost 4 bases, with 15 bases between them. The CDR3 is made up of 13 amino acids. The CDR3 here is CAAYTRLGNTIYF. DNA of the CDR3: TGTGCCGCTTACACTCGGTTAGGAAACACCATATATTTT.

The chain couples TRBV27 to TRBJ2-1; D remains unclear. Trimming removed 4 bases at V and 9 bases at J, with 19 bases between. Per germline, CDR1 MNHEY and CDR2 SMNVEV (reference sequence). This CDR3 has 15 residues. Written as DNA, the CDR3 is TGTGCCAGCAGTTCCTTCGGCAAAAAAGGTGGTGAGCAGTTCTTC. Protein sequence: CASSSFGKKGGEQFF.

As concerns this clone: No DNA is shown, since the ends of the CDR3 on it are uncertain; the CDR3 is the one TCRdb lists. This sequence joins TRBV12-2 and TRBJ1-3. TRBV12-2 is designated a pseudogene. The CDR3 is made up of 15 amino acids, end residues included. CDR3 sequence: CASRLPWGVGNTIYF.

For the CDR3, the DNA is TGTGCCAGCAGAATAGACAGCTACAATGAGCAGTTCTTC. Translation gives CASRIDSYNEQFF. V and J are TRBV6-5 and TRBJ2-1; D is possibly TRBD1 (5 bases). V was trimmed by 6 bases and J by 3 bases, leaving 9 bases between them. Per the germline V gene, CDR1 is MNHEY and CDR2 is SVGAGI. CDR3 length equals 13 residues.

This clone was detected once. This chain links TRBV5-6 with TRBJ2-3, with D unresolved. The CDR3 has 15 residues. The germline gives CDR1 SGHDT, CDR2 YYEEEE. Between the trimmed V and J ends, which lost 0 bases and 0 bases, there was a span of 8 bases. As DNA, the CDR3 is TGTGCCAGCAGCTTGGCACAGAGAAGCACAGATACGCAGTATTTT. As protein: CASSLAQRSTDTQYF.

This clone was observed a few times. The rearrangement links TRBV5-1 to TRBJ1-2; D possibly corresponds to TRBD1 (6 bases). The CDR3 length is 17 residues. V was cut by 3 bases and J by 0 bases, with 18 bases left in between. CDR1 and CDR2 from the germline V gene are SGHRS and YFSETQ. CDR3: CASSSSDSHPSNYGYTF. CDR3 sequence (DNA): TGCGCCAGCAGCTCGTCGGACAGTCATCCATCTAACTATGGCTACACCTTC.

The J gene is TRBJ2-7, the V gene TRBV21-1. TRBV21-1 is tagged as a pseudogene. This CDR3 has 18 residues. CDR3 in amino acids: CASSKSFLRVLNSYEQYF. CDR3 in DNA: TGTGCCAGCAGCAAATCGTTCTTAAGGGTCCTTAACTCCTACGAGCAGTACTTC.

The chain links TRBV19 to TRBJ2-1, with D perhaps being TRBD1 or TRBD2 (5 bases each). CDR1 and CDR2 (germline): LNHDA, SQIVND (reference sequence). The CDR3 length is 16 residues. V dropped 7 bases and J dropped 8 bases, with 24 bases sitting between them. As DNA, the CDR3 is TGTGCCAGTAACGAGAAGGGGTCGGGATCGGGCGATGAGCAGTTCTTC. This gives the protein CASNEKGSGSGDEQFF. Full variable domain (remainder filled in from reference TRBV19 and TRBJ2-1): DGGITQSPKYLFRKEGQNVTLSCEQNLNHDAMYWYRQDPGQGLRLIYYSQIVNDFQKGDIAEGYSVSREKKESFPLTVTSAQKNPTAFYLCASNEKGSGSGDEQFFGPGTRLTVL.

The genes are TRBV6-5 and TRBJ2-2; 7 bases align to TRBD1. The CDR3 extends over 15 amino acids. V was clipped by 6 bases and J by 5 bases; unmatched bases: 9. Germline CDR1 MNHEY, CDR2 SVGAGI. The CDR3 protein is CASRSETGWTGELFF. In DNA, the CDR3 is TGTGCCAGCAGGTCCGAGACAGGGTGGACCGGGGAGCTGTTTTTT.

The chain uses TRBV9 and TRBJ1-4; 8 bases are a match to TRBD1. The CDR3 runs to 15 residues. J gave up 5 bases and V 4 bases, and 7 bases lay outside the gene matches. Germline CDR1 SGDLS, CDR2 YYNGEE. This CDR3 is CASSQIQGANEKLFF. CDR3 in DNA: TGTGCCAGCAGCCAAATCCAGGGGGCCAATGAAAAACTGTTTTTT.

The chain combines TRBV9 with TRBJ2-2; D may be TRBD2 (5 bases). Trimming removed 7 bases from V and 4 bases from J, with 17 bases in between. The CDR3 has 15 residues. Germline V gene lookup returns CDR1 SGDLS and CDR2 YYNGEE. The CDR3: CASAVGRRSTGELFF. The CDR3 DNA follows: TGTGCCAGCGCGGTAGGGCGGAGGAGCACCGGGGAGCTGTTTTTT. Looking up the rest from reference TRBV9 and TRBJ2-2 gives the full variable domain: DSGVTQTPKHLITATGQRVTLRCSPRSGDLSVYWYQQSLDQGLQFLIQYYNGEERAKGNILERFSAQQFPDLHSELNLSSLELGDSALYFCASAVGRRSTGELFFGEGSRLTVL.

J is TRBJ1-6 and V is TRBV12-5, with D possibly matching TRBD1 (5 bases). The germline V gene encodes CDR1 LGHNT and CDR2 FRNRAP. The CDR3 spans 13 residues. Trimming shortened V by 9 bases and J by 13 bases, and 19 bases separated the two germline ends. The CDR3 nucleotides read TGTGCTAGCCAACACGGGGCCCCCGGGCCCCTCCACTTT. Translating it yields CASQHGAPGPLHF.

J is TRBJ2-5 and V is TRBV7-9; 9 nucleotides align to TRBD1. Germline CDR1 SEHNR, CDR2 FQNEAQ (reference sequence). The CDR3 runs 13 residues. The trim removed 5 bases at V and 4 bases at J, leaving 2 bases unmatched. CDR3 region: CASSPTGGETQYF. The CDR3 DNA follows: TGTGCCAGCAGCCCGACAGGGGGAGAGACCCAGTACTTC.

CDR3 amino acids: CASSETRYEQYF. The CDR3 DNA reads TGCGCCAGCAGTGAGACCCGCTACGAGCAGTACTTC. The chain has TRBV10-2 and TRBJ2-7; D is undetermined. The CDR3 is made up of 12 amino acids. The germline V gene encodes CDR1 WSHSY and CDR2 SAAADI. Trimming pared 2 bases from V and 3 bases from J, leaving 5 bases between.

This clone was counted a few times. This chain joins TRBV6-5 and TRBJ2-7, with a possible D match to TRBD2 (6 bases). Trimming left V 0 bases short and J 6 bases short, with 6 bases between. Germline CDR1 MNHEY, CDR2 SVGAGI. The CDR3 extends over 12 amino acids. This CDR3 reads CASSYSGGEQYF. For the CDR3, the DNA is TGTGCCAGCAGTTACTCGGGGGGCGAGCAGTACTTC.

The chain joins TRBV13 to TRBJ1-3; no firm D call. Germline values: CDR1 PRHDT, CDR2 FYEKMQ (reference sequence). The CDR3 covers 15 residues. The germline V and J ends were trimmed by 0 bases and 0 bases, with 6 bases remaining between them. The CDR3 sequence is CASSLGQVSGNTIYF. CDR3 nucleotides: TGTGCCAGCAGCTTAGGCCAAGTCTCTGGAAACACCATATATTTT.